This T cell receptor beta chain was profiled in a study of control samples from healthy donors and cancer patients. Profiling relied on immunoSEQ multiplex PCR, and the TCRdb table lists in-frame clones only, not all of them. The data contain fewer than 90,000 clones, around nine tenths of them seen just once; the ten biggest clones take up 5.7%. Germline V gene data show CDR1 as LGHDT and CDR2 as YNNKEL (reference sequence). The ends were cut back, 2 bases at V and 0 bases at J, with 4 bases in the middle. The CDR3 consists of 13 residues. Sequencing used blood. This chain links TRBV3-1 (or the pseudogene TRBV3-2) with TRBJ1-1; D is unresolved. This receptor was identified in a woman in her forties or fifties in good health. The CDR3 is CASSQLMNTEAFF. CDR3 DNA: TGTGCCAGCAGCCAACTTATGAACACTGAAGCTTTCTTT.